This TCR beta chain was identified during a study of identical twins. Germline lookup yields CDR1 LGHDT and CDR2 YNNKEL (reference sequence). The CDR3 spans 15 residues. V was clipped by 3 bases and J by 4 bases, with 12 bases between them. TCRdb fed the 5' RACE reads into MiXCR, producing one record per CDR3 protein. This table has about 900,000 distinct CDR3 sequences, approximately 13% appearing once. These data also formed part of another study, on yellow fever vaccine responses in identical twins.

The sequenced sample was PBMCs. The chain is built from TRBV3-1 and TRBJ2-2; D is undetermined. The receptor was derived from a woman aged 18-29 years in good health. CDR3 DNA sequence: TGTGCCAGCAGCCACGGTGGAGCTACCACCGGGGAGCTGTTTTTT. Its translation is CASSHGGATTGELFF.